This TCR beta chain was identified in a study of T cells after yellow fever vaccination. The overall study: For low cell numbers, libraries were made with SMART-Seq v4 Ultra Low Input. Study-wide results and limits: At approximately 95% for CD4 and approximately 88% for CD8, most primary-vaccination clones showed up again after the booster. Contaminating bulk clonotypes could be abundant in FACS-sorted repertoires.

TCRdb recomputed calls from the 5' RACE reads with MiXCR, one row per CDR3 protein. The repertoire holds some 300,000 distinct CDR3 sequences, with roughly 9% as singletons. As to this clonotype: Its matching antigen is unknown.

Germline CDR1 reads SGHAT; CDR2 reads FQNNGV. Trimming took 3 bases from V and 2 from J, leaving 14 bases between them. The CDR3 sequence is 16 residues long. The sequence came from a young man who received the YFV17D yellow fever vaccine. The chain has TRBV11-2 and TRBJ1-3; D is undetermined. The sequenced sample was CD4+ T cells sorted from PBMCs, obtained 5 days after the yellow fever booster vaccination. The DNA of the CDR3 is TGTGCCAGCAGCTTCGAGCCCCCAAGTACTGGAAACACCATATATTTT. It yields the protein CASSFEPPSTGNTIYF.